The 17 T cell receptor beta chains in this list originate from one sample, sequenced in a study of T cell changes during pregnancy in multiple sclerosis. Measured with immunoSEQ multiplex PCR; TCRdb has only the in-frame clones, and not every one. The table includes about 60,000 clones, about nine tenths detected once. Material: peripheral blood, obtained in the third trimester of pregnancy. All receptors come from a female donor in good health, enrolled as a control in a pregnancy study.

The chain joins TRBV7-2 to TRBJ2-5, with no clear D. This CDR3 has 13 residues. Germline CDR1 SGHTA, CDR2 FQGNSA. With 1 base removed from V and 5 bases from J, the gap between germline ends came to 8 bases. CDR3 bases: TGTGCCAGCAGCTTAGGCTTCGGGGAGACCCAGTACTTC. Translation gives CASSLGFGETQYF.

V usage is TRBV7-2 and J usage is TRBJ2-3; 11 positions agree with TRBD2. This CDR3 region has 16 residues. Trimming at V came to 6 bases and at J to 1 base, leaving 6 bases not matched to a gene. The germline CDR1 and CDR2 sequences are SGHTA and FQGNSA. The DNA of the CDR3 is TGTGCCAGCAGTAAGGCGGGACTAGCGGGCACAGATACGCAGTATTTT. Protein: CASSKAGLAGTDTQYF.

The CDR3 DNA reads TGTGCCAGCAGCCAAGTTACGGCAGGGGGCGGCACTGAAGCTTTCTTT. Its translation is CASSQVTAGGGTEAFF. The chain joins TRBV4-2 to TRBJ1-1; 8 nucleotides align to TRBD1. This CDR3 has 16 amino acids. Germline V gives CDR1 LGHNA, CDR2 YNFKEQ. V dropped 1 base and J dropped 4; count of bases not matched to a gene: 8.

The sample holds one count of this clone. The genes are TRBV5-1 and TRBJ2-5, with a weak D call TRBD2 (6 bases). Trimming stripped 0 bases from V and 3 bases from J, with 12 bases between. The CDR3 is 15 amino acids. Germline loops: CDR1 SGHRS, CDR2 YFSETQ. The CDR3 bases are TGCGCCAGCAGCTTGGCAGGCACGGGAGAAGAGACCCAGTACTTC. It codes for CASSLAGTGEETQYF.

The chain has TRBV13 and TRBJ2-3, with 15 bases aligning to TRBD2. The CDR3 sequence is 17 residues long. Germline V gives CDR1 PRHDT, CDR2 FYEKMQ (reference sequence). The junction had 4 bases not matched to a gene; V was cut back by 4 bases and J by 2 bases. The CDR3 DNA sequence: TGTGCCAGCAGCTCGGGACTAGCGGGAGGTTCCACAGATACGCAGTATTTT. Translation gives CASSSGLAGGSTDTQYF.

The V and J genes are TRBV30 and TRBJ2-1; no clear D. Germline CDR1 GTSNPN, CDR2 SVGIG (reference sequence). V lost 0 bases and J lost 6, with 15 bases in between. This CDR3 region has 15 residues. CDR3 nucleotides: TGTGCCTGGAGTGTTTCTTGGGCCTCCCCCAATGAGCAGTTCTTC. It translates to CAWSVSWASPNEQFF.

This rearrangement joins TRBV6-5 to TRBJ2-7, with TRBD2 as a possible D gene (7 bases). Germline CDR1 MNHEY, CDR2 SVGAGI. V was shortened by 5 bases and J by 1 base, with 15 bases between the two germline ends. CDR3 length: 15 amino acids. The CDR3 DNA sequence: TGTGCCAGCAGTACACGAGGGGGGGCGTCCTACGAGCAGTACTTC. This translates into CASSTRGGASYEQYF.

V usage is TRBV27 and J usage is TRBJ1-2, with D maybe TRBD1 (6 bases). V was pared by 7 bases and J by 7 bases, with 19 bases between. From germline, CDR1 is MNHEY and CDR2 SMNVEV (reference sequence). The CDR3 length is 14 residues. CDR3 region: CASTQRGGLGGYTF. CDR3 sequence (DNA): TGTGCCAGCACCCAACGGGGGGGCCTTGGTGGCTACACCTTC.

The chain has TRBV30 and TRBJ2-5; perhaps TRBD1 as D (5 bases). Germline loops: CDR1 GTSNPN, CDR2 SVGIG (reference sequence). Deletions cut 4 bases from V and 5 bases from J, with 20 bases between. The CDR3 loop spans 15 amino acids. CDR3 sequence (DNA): TGTGCCTGGACTACCCAGGGTACCCACCTGGAGACCCAGTACTTC. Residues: CAWTTQGTHLETQYF.

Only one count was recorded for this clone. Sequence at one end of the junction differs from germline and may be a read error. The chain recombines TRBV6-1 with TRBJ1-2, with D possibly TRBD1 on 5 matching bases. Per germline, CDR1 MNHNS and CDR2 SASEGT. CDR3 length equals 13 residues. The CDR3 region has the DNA TGTGCCAGCAGTGAAGCGGGGTCTAGGCGGGGCTCCTTC. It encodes CASSEAGSRRGSF.

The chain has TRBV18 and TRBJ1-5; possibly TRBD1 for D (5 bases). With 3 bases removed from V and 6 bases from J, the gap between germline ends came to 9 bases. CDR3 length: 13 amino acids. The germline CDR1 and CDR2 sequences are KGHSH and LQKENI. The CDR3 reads CASSPGQGQPQHF. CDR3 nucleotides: TGTGCCAGCTCACCGGGCCAGGGTCAGCCCCAGCATTTT.

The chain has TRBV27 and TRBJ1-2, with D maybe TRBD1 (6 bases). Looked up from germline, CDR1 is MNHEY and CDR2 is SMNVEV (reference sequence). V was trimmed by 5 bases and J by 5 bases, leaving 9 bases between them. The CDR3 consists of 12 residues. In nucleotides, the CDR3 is TGTGCCAGCAGTCGGCAGGGGTATGGCTACACCTTC. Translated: CASSRQGYGYTF.

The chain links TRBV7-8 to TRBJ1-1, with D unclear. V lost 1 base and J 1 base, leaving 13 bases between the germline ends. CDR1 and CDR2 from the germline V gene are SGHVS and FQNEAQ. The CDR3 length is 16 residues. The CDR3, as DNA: TGTGCCAGCAGCTTAGGTGGTCGTCTGAGGAACACTGAAGCTTTCTTT. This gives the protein CASSLGGRLRNTEAFF.

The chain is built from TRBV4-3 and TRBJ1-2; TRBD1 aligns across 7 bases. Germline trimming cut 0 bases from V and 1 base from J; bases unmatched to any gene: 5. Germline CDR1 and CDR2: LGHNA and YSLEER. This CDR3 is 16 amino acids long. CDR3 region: CASSQDRQGDNYGYTF. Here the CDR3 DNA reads TGCGCCAGCAGCCAAGATCGTCAGGGGGATAACTATGGCTACACCTTC.

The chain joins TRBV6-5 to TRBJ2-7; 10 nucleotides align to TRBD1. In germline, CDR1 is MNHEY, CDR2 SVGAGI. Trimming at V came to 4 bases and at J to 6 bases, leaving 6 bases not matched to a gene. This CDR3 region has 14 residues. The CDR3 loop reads CASSSGTGASEQYF. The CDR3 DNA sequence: TGTGCCAGCAGTTCCGGGACAGGGGCGTCCGAGCAGTACTTC.

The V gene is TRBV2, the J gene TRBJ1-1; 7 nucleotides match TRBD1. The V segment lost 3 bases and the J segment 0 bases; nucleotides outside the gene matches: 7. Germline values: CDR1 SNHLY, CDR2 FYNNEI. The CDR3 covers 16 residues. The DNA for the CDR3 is TGTGCCAGCAGTGAGCGGTCAGGGGGAATGAACACTGAAGCTTTCTTT. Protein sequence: CASSERSGGMNTEAFF.

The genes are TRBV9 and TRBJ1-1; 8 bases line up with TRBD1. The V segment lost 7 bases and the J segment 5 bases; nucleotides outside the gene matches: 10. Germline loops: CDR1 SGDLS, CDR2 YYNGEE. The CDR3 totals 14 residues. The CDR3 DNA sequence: TGTGCCAGCGGTAGGACAGGGTCGTCGACTGAAGCTTTCTTT. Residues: CASGRTGSSTEAFF. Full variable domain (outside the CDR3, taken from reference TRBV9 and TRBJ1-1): DSGVTQTPKHLITATGQRVTLRCSPRSGDLSVYWYQQSLDQGLQFLIQYYNGEERAKGNILERFSAQQFPDLHSELNLSSLELGDSALYFCASGRTGSSTEAFFGQGTRLTVV.